This TCR beta chain appears in the sequencing data of a study of blood T cell repertoires in COVID-19. Repertoires were generated with immunoSEQ multiplex PCR, while TCRdb's copy carries only in-frame clones and drops some. The table records over 100,000 clones, 85% to 90% of them present only once. Trimming removed 6 bases from V and 8 bases from J; junction bases left unmatched: 6. This CDR3 is 12 amino acids long. Germline V gene data show CDR1 as SGHTA and CDR2 as FQGNSA. The source is an older man with acute or convalescent COVID-19. The gene calls are TRBV7-2 and TRBJ1-1, with 7 bases that match TRBD1. The sequenced material came from peripheral blood. The CDR3 spells CASSYNRGEAFF. The CDR3 bases are TGTGCCAGCAGTTATAACAGGGGCGAAGCTTTCTTT.